This T cell receptor (beta chain) was captured by sequencing in a study of cytomegalovirus exposure and HLA in healthy donors. Study results and caveats: Reported findings show TCR beta sequences accurately forecast HLA-A and HLA-B alleles in most subjects. In an earlier analysis, about 90% or about 30%: the productive usage of most TCR beta V segments.

As concerns this clone: The target antigen is unknown.

PCR used 60 Vbeta primers and 13 Jbeta primers. The method was immunoSEQ multiplex PCR; TCRdb's version includes in-frame clones alone and lacks a portion of them. This sample contains under 200,000 clones. The CDR3 has 16 amino acids. V shed 0 bases, J shed 8 bases, and the junction held 7 bases outside the gene matches. Germline V gene lookup returns CDR1 LGHNA and CDR2 YSLEER. The V gene is TRBV4-3, the J gene TRBJ1-6, with TRBD1 identical over 7 bases. This clonotype was obtained from a woman aged 18-35 years in good health and CMV-seropositive. The specimen sequenced was PBMCs. The CDR3 is CASSQEQGGLDSPLHF. In DNA form, the CDR3 reads TGCGCCAGCAGCCAAGAGCAAGGGGGCTTGGATTCACCCCTCCACTTT.